This TCR beta chain was captured by sequencing in a study of blood T cells in healthy people across ages (dated by TCRdb to 2014 to 2015). In the study overall: In model experiments, roughly one uniquely barcoded TCR beta cDNA molecule per two T cells was captured by template switching. Age-related changes in TCR beta repertoire diversity were measured in the study by deep sequencing normalized with unique cDNA molecular identifiers. Donors were grouped into four age groups: young (average about 15 years), middle-aged (over 35), aged (about 60) and long-lived (approximately 78). To avoid experimental bias, donors of different ages were spread randomly across the sequencing lanes. Two additional independent replicas of 1 million unique cDNA reads from the same blood draw were analyzed for two donors (one aged 18 to 30 and one aged 80 or older). Summary of the overall study and its limitations: Compared with the aged group, the long-lived group had more naive CD4+ T cells, fewer expanded clones and increased TCR diversity, suggesting age selection. A strong correlation was found between observed TCR beta diversity and the percentage of naive T cells measured by flow cytometry. Because donor CMV infection status was unknown, age-related changes in expanded clonotypes were potentially confounded. As age increased, observed TCR beta diversity per million T cells dropped in a roughly linear way, and a significant reduction was already evident by age about 40. Estimates of total diversity based on one million sequenced T cells were regarded as lower bounds and as underestimates. Since profiling was done on bulk unsorted PBMCs, naive and antigen-experienced compartments could not be conclusively compared.

The method was 5' RACE. Sequenced using an Illumina HiSeq 2500. A second PCR of roughly 6 to 11 cycles was run with a J-beta primer mix and a sample-barcoded 5' primer. A unique molecular identifier was introduced onto each TCR beta cDNA molecule by a template-switch 5' adaptor carrying 12 random nucleotides. At least 2.5 million CDR3-containing paired-end reads were obtained from each sample. The Mint cDNA synthesis kit, primed by a TRBC-specific oligonucleotide, was used to synthesize first-strand cDNA from all RNA. All cDNA was treated with uracil-DNA glycosylase and then went through a first 18-cycle PCR with the universal primers M1SS and BC2_uni_R. The authors' pipeline ran thus. For normalization, 1 million high-quality reads, each with a distinct molecular identifier, were randomly selected from each sample. Reads with shared molecular identifiers were discarded instead of being binned into consensus sequences. MiTCR, with a Q25 quality threshold and the strictest error-elimination algorithm, was used for CDR3 identification, clonotype clustering and error correction. A nonparametric unseen species model using Euler transformation provided a lower-bound estimate of total TCR beta diversity. The raw public reads went through TCRdb reprocessing: fastp at Q25, MiXCR clone calling, in-frame beta chains kept. Rows are combined by CDR3 protein, so each entry shows the most common genes and DNA. The V and J calls reflect TCRdb's pipeline rather than the authors' work. This sample comprises about 1.5 million distinct CDR3 sequences, roughly 45% of them detected only once. The top ten constitute 7% to 9% of the sample.

Points on this clonotype: This receptor's antigen is unknown. Per-base qualities were not stored, and no clone one base away is much larger.

CDR1 MDHEN and CDR2 SYDVKM are derived from the germline V gene. The junction carries 17 bases between V and J, which are trimmed by 3 bases and 3 bases respectively. The CDR3 runs 16 amino acids, cysteine and phenylalanine included. The kept DNA is CDR3 alone, 48 bases in frame from the first base. The donors were some 36 Caucasian individuals from Russia, aged about 6 to 95 years, who were systemically healthy. Each donor gave approximately 9.4 milliliters of peripheral blood, drawn into EDTA-treated Vacutainer tubes. Ficoll-Paque density-gradient centrifugation was used to isolate PBMCs, with at least 6 million per sample. Trizol reagent was used to extract total RNA from PBMCs, with at least 5 micrograms per sample. The percentages of naive CD45RAhigh/CD27high T cells were determined by flow cytometry on a PBMC aliquot from every donor.

The rearrangement joined TRBV28 to TRBJ1-1; the D gene is not confidently resolved. This TCR derives from a woman aged 18-29 years in good health. Sequences were obtained from blood. The CDR3 protein is CASSFLLPTYDTEAFF. The nucleotides are TGTGCCAGCAGTTTTCTCCTCCCGACATATGACACTGAAGCTTTCTTT. Reference TRBV28 and TRBJ1-1 proteins supply the regions before and after the CDR3; the full variable domain is: DVKVTQSSRYLVKRTGEKVFLECVQDMDHENMFWYRQDPGLGLRLIYFSYDVKMKEKGDIPEGYSVSREKKERFSLILESASTNQTSMYLCASSFLLPTYDTEAFFGQGTRLTVV.